The clone carrying this T cell receptor beta chain was seen a few times. Method: immunoSEQ multiplex PCR; TCRdb's copy keeps in-frame clones and lacks some. The sample shows about 350,000 clones, about 90% of them seen only once. The data derive from a study of blood T cell repertoires in COVID-19. V dropped 7 bases and J dropped 6 bases, with 16 bases sitting between them. The CDR3 spans 13 residues. Germline loops: CDR1 SEHNR, CDR2 FQNEAQ (reference sequence). V and J are TRBV7-9 and TRBJ2-7, with D uncertain. Sequencing used PBMCs or T cells enriched from blood (not recorded which). This sequence originates from a woman aged 25 to 39 who had recovered from COVID-19. In DNA, the CDR3 is TGTGCCAGCAATCTCCTACCTACCCCCGAGCAGTACTTC. Its translation is CASNLLPTPEQYF.